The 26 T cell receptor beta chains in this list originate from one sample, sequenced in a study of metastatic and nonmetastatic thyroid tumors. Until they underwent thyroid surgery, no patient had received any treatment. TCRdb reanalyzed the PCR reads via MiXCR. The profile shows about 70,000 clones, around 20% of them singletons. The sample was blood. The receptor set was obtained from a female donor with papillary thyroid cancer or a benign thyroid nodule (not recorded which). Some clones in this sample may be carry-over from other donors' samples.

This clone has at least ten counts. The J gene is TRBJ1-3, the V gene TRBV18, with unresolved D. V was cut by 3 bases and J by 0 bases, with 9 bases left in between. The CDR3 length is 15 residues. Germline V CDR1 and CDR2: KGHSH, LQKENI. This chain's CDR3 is CASSPQAFSGNTIYF. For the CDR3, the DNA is TGTGCCAGCTCACCTCAGGCCTTCTCTGGAAACACCATATATTTT.

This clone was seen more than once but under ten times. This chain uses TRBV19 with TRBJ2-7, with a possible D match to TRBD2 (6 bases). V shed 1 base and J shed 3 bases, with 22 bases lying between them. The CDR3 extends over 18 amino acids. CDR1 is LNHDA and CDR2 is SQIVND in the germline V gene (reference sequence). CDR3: CASSIGLGPTRSIYEQYF. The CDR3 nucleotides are TGTGCCAGTAGTATAGGATTGGGTCCGACTAGAAGTATCTACGAGCAGTACTTC.

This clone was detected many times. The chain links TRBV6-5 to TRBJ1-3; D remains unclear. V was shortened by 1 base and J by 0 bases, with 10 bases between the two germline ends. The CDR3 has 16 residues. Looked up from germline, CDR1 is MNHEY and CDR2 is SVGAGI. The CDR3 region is CASSYFLGHSGNTIYF. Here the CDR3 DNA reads TGTGCCAGCAGTTACTTCCTGGGCCACTCTGGAAACACCATATATTTT.

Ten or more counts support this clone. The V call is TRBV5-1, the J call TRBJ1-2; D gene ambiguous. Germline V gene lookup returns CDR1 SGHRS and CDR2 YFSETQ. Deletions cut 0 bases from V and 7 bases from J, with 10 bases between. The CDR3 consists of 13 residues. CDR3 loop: CASSLGGNRGYTF. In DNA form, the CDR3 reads TGCGCCAGCAGCTTGGGAGGGAATCGTGGCTACACCTTC.

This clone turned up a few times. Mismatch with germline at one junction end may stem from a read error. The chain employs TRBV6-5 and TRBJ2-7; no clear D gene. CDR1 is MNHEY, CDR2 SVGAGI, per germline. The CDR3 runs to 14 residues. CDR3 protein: CASIYTGNSGQQYF. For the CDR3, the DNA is TGTGCCAGCATTTACACCGGAAACTCGGGCCAGCAGTACTTC.

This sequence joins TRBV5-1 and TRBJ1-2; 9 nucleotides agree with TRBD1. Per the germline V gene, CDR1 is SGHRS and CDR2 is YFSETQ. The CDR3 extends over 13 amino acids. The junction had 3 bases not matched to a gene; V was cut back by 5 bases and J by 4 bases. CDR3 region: CASSQDRGYGYTF. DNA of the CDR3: TGCGCCAGCAGTCAGGACAGGGGCTATGGCTACACCTTC.

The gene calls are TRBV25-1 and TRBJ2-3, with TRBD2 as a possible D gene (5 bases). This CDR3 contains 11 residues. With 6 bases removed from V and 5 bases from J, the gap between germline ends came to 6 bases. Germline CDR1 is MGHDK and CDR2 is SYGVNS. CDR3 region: CASRAGDTQYF. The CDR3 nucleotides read TGTGCCAGCAGGGCGGGAGATACGCAGTATTTT.

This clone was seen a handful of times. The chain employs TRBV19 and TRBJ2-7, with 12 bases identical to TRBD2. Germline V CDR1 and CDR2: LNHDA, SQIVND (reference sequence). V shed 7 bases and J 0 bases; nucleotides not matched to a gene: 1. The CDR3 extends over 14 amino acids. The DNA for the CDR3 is TGTGCCAGTAAGACTAGCGGGAGCTCCTACGAGCAGTACTTC. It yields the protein CASKTSGSSYEQYF.

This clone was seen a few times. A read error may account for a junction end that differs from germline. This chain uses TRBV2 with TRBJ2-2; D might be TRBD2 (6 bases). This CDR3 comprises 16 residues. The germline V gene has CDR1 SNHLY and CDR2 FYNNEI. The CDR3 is CASIREGLTNTGEPFF. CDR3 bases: TGTGCCAGCATCCGGGAAGGACTAACGAACACCGGGGAGCCGTTTTTT.

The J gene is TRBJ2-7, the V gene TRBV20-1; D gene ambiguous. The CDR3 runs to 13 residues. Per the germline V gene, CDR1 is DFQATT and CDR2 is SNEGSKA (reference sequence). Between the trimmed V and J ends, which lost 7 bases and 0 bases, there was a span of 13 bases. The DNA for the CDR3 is TGCAGTGTAACGGATGGGTTCTCCTACGAGCAGTACTTC. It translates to CSVTDGFSYEQYF.

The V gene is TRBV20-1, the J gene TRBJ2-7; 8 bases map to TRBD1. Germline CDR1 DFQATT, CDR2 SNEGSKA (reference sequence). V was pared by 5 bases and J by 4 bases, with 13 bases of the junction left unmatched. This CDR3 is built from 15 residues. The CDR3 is CSAVLIGQGGYEQYF. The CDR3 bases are TGCAGTGCTGTCTTGATTGGACAGGGAGGTTACGAGCAGTACTTC.

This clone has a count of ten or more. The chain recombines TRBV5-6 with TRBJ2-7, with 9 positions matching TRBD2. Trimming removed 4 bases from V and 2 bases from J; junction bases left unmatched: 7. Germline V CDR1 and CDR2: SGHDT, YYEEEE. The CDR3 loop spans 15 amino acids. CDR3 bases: TGTGCCAGCAGCACTACTAGCGGGCGAGCCTACGAGCAGTACTTC. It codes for CASSTTSGRAYEQYF.

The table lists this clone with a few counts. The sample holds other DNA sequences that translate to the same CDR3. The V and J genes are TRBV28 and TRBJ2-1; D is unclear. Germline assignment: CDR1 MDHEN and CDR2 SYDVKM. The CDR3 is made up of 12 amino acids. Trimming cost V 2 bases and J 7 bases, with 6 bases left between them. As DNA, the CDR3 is TGTGCCAGCAGTTTAGGTGGGAATGAGCAGTTCTTC. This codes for CASSLGGNEQFF.

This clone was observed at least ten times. CDR3 loop: CASSLGTGSSYEQYF. The CDR3 bases are TGTGCCAGCAGTTTAGGCACGGGGAGCTCCTACGAGCAGTACTTC. V is TRBV27 and J is TRBJ2-7; D possibly corresponds to TRBD2 (5 bases). The V gene lost 2 bases and the J gene lost 0 bases, with 11 bases spanning the gap. The CDR3 covers 15 residues. CDR1 MNHEY and CDR2 SMNVEV come from the germline V gene (reference sequence).

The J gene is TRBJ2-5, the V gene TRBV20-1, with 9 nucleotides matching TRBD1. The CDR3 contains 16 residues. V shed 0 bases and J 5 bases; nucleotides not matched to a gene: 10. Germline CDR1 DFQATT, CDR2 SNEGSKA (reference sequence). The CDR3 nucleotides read TGCAGTGCTAGAGATCAGCAGGGGGACAGGGCGGAGACCCAGTACTTC. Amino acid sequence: CSARDQQGDRAETQYF.

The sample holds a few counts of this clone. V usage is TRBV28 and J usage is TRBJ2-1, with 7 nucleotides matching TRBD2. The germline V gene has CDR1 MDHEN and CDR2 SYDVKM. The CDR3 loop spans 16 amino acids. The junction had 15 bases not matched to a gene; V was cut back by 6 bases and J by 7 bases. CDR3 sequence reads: CASSWRGGLGRNEQFF. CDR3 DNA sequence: TGTGCCAGCAGCTGGAGGGGTGGACTAGGTAGGAATGAGCAGTTCTTC.

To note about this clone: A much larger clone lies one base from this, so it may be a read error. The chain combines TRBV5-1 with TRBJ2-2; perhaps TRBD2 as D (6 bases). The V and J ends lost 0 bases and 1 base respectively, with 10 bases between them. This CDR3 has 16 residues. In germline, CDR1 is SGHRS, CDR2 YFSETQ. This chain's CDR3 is CASSLAGGVNTGELFF. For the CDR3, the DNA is TGCGCCAGCAGCTTGGCCGGGGGAGTGAACACCGGGGAGCTGTTTTTT.

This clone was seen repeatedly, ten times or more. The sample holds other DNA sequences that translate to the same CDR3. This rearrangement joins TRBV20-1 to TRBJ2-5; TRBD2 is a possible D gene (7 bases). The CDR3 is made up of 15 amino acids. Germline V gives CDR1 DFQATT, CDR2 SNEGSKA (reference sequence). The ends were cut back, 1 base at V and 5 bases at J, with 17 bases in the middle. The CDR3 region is CSARGQLGGGETQYF. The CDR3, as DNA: TGCAGTGCTAGAGGCCAGCTGGGGGGGGGCGAGACCCAGTACTTC.

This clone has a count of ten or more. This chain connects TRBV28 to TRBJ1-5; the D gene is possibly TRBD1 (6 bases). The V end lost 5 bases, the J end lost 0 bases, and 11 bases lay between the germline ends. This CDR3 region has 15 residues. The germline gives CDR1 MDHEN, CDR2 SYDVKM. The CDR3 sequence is CASSPDRNSNQPQHF. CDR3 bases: TGTGCCAGCAGTCCAGACAGGAATAGCAATCAGCCCCAGCATTTT.

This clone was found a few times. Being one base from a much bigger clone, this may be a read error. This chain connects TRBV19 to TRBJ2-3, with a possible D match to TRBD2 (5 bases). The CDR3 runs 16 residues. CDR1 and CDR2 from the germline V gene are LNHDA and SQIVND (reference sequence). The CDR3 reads CASGIDYPTSTDTQYF. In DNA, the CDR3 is TGTGCCAGTGGTATCGACTACCCCACTAGCACAGATACGCAGTATTTT. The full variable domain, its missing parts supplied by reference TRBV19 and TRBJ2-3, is DGGITQSPKYLFRKEGQNVTLSCEQNLNHDAMYWYRQDPGQGLRLIYYSQIVNDFQKGDIAEGYSVSREKKESFPLTVTSAQKNPTAFYLCASGIDYPTSTDTQYFGPGTRLTVL.

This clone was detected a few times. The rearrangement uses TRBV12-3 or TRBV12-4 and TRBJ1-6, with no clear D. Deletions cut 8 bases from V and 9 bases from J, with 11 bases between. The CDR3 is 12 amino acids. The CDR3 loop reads CASSSRGSPLHF. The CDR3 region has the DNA TGTGCCAGCTCGTCCCGTGGTTCACCCCTCCACTTT.

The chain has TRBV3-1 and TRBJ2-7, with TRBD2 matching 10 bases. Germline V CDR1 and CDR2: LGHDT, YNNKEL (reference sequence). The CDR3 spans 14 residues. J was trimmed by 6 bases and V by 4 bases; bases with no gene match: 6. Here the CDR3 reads CASSPGLAGVEQYF. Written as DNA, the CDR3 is TGTGCCAGCAGCCCCGGGCTAGCGGGAGTCGAGCAGTACTTC.

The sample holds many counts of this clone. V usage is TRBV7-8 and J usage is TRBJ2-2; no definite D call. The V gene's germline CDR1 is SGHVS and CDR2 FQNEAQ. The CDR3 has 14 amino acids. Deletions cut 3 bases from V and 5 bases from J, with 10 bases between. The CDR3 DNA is TGTGCCAGCAGCTTCATTGGTGGGACCGGGGAGCTGTTTTTT. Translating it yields CASSFIGGTGELFF.

In DNA, the CDR3 is TGTGCCAGCTCACCTCCGGACAGGGGCACTGAAGCTTTCTTT. Its translation is CASSPPDRGTEAFF. The chain links TRBV18 to TRBJ1-1; TRBD1 matches 9 bases. This CDR3 has 14 amino acids. CDR1 KGHSH and CDR2 LQKENI come from the germline V gene. V was pared by 3 bases and J by 4 bases, with 3 bases of the junction left unmatched. Full variable domain (rest looked up from reference TRBV18 and TRBJ1-1): NAGVMQNPRHLVRRRGQEARLRCSPMKGHSHVYWYRQLPEEGLKFMVYLQKENIIDESGMPKERFSAEFPKEGPSILRIQQVVRGDSAAYFCASSPPDRGTEAFFGQGTRLTVV.

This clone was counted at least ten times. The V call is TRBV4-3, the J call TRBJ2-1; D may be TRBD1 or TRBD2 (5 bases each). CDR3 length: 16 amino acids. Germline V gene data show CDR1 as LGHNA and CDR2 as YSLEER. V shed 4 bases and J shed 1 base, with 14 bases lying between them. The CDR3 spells CASSPGAVKSYNEQFF. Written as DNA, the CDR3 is TGCGCCAGCAGCCCCGGGGCGGTTAAATCCTACAATGAGCAGTTCTTC.

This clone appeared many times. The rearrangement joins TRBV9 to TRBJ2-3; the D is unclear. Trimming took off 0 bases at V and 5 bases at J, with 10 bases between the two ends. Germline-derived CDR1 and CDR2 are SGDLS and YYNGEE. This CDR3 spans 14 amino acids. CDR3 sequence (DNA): TGTGCCAGCAGCGTAGCGCTAGTGGGAGATACGCAGTATTTT. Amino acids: CASSVALVGDTQYF. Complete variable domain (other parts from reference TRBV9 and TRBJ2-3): DSGVTQTPKHLITATGQRVTLRCSPRSGDLSVYWYQQSLDQGLQFLIQYYNGEERAKGNILERFSAQQFPDLHSELNLSSLELGDSALYFCASSVALVGDTQYFGPGTRLTVL.